Listed below are T cell receptor beta chains from one sample, sequenced in a study of neurological immune-mediated disorders. TCRdb redid the calling of the 5' RACE reads with MiXCR, one entry per CDR3 protein. Here the sample spans over 25,000 distinct CDR3 sequences, approximately 16% being singletons. Input material: CD4+ T cells from blood. The origin of the receptors is a female donor with HTLV-1-associated myelopathy (HAM/TSP). CDR3s include the opening cysteine and the closing phenylalanine or tryptophan. The D gene is left open where the match is weak. Size tells how often a clone was seen (once, few, many) or the class of an expanded clone, and some rows leave it out.

TGCGCCAGCAGTCTGGAGTCTAGAGGGGGGTATGAGCAGTTCTTC CASSLESRGGYEQFF TRBJ2-1 - TRBV4-3 once
TGTGCCAGCAGTGAGGGCCGCTCCTACAATGAGCAGTTCTTC CASSEGRSYNEQFF TRBJ2-1 - TRBV6-1 many
TGTGCCAGCAGCTTAGAACTCTACAGGGGGCAAGAGACCCAGTACTTC CASSLELYRGQETQYF TRBJ2-5 TRBD1 TRBV11-2 many
TGTGCCAGCAGCATGCGGGGGGGAGGCAATCAGACCCAGCATTTT CASSMRGGGNQTQHF TRBJ1-5 - TRBV5-6 -
TGTGACAGCAGTAGCGGGGTCAGGGGAGAGACCCAGTACTTC CDSSSGVRGETQYF TRBJ2-5 TRBD2 TRBV2 -
TGTGCCAGCAGCTTATCCCCGACAGGGGAGGGCGAGCAGTACTTC CASSLSPTGEGEQYF TRBJ2-7 - TRBV7-9 few
TGTGCCAGCAGTTTCGCACCGATAGATACGCAGTATTTT CASSFAPIDTQYF TRBJ2-3 - TRBV27 many
TGCAGTGCTAGCTCGGCGCTAGCGGGGGACGTGCAGTATTTT CSASSALAGDVQYF TRBJ2-3 TRBD2 TRBV20-1 medium-sized
TGTGCCAGCAGTTTCAGGGTACAGAATTCACCCCTCCACTTT CASSFRVQNSPLHF TRBJ1-6 - TRBV6-2/TRBV6-3 many
- CSARTTDTQYFGPGLGGTEAFF TRBJ1-1 - TRBV20-1 -
TGCGCCAGCAGCTTGGTTGGGGCCAACGTCCTGACTTTC CASSLVGANVLTF TRBJ2-6 - TRBV5-1 many
TGCGCCAGCAGCCAAGAGGGGATAGGGCAGCCTAATGAAAAACTGTTTTTT CASSQEGIGQPNEKLFF TRBJ1-4 - TRBV4-1 -
TGTGCCAGCACCCGACAGGGTGTACGGACCGGGGAGCTGTTTTTT CASTRQGVRTGELFF TRBJ2-2 TRBD1 TRBV18 many
TGCGCCAGCAGCCCGAGGGGCGGTTCAGATTGGGTTACGCAGTATTTT CASSPRGGSDWVTQYF TRBJ2-3 - TRBV5-1 many
TGTGCCAGTAACTTAAGTCTAGGCGAGACCCAGTACTTC CASNLSLGETQYF TRBJ2-5 - TRBV7-3 -
TGTGCCAGCAGTTTGGCAGGGGAAGGGGCTCAGCCCCAGCATTTT CASSLAGEGAQPQHF TRBJ1-5 - TRBV12-3/TRBV12-4 many
TGTGCCACCAGCAGAGATCGGGGTAATGAAAAACTGTTTTTT CATSRDRGNEKLFF TRBJ1-4 - TRBV15 many
TGCAGTGCTAGTTCCGGGGGCGAGGGTGAGACCCAGTACTTC CSASSGGEGETQYF TRBJ2-5 - TRBV20-1 many
TGTGCCAGCAGGAGGGACAGGGGGCACAGGGGGGAGACCCAGTACTTC CASRRDRGHRGETQYF TRBJ2-5 TRBD1 TRBV6-6 many
TGTGCCTGGTGGCGGGGACTAGCGGGGGAAGAGACCCAATACTTC CAWWRGLAGEETQYF TRBJ2-5 TRBD2 TRBV30 -
TGCGCCAGCAGCTTTAAGGTGGGAGGGCCTGACACAGATACGCAGTATTTT CASSFKVGGPDTDTQYF TRBJ2-3 TRBD2 TRBV5-1 many
TGTGCCAGCAGTTTACTTAACCGGGTAGGCACCAACTATGGCTACACCTTC CASSLLNRVGTNYGYTF TRBJ1-2 - TRBV27 many
TGTGCCTGGAGTGGGACGGGGAACTACAATGAGCAGTTCTTC CAWSGTGNYNEQFF TRBJ2-1 - TRBV30 few